A selection of T cell receptor beta chains follows, all from one sample in a study of blood T cell repertoires in COVID-19. The assay was immunoSEQ multiplex PCR, and TCRdb's table has in-frame clones only and misses some. The data contain approximately 82,000 clones, 80% to 90% of them singletons. Material for sequencing was peripheral blood. Source of these receptors: a man in his sixties or seventies with active or convalescent COVID-19. The CDR3 runs from the conserved cysteine through the conserved F or W. Each record gives: J gene, D gene, clone size, V gene, CDR3 DNA, CDR3 protein. A D gene is named only where the DNA matches it firmly. Size tells how often a clone was seen (once, few, many) or the class of an expanded clone, and some rows leave it out.

TRBJ2-4 | . | . | TRBV27 | TGTGCCAGCAGTCCGCGACTAGAATGGGCGAACATTCAGTACTTC | CASSPRLEWANIQYF
TRBJ1-4 | . | few | TRBV18 | TGTGCCAGCTCAGGGGGGATCGGCCCCTATGAAAAACTGTTTTTT | CASSGGIGPYEKLFF
TRBJ1-4 | . | once | TRBV6-1 | TGTGCCAGCAGCCCAGGGACAACAGACGAAAAACTGTTTTTT | CASSPGTTDEKLFF
TRBJ2-2 | . | . | TRBV21-1 | TGTGCCAGCAGTGGGCTAGCGGGAGGGGGTCAGCTGTTTTTT | CASSGLAGGGQLFF
TRBJ1-2 | TRBD1 | . | TRBV27 | TGTGCCAGCAGTCCCGACAGGGACGAGGGCTACACCTTC | CASSPDRDEGYTF
TRBJ2-5 | TRBD2 | . | TRBV6-5 | TGTGCCAGCAGTTACTGGGCTAGCGGGAGTGGCGAGACCCAGTACTTC | CASSYWASGSGETQYF
TRBJ2-3 | TRBD1 | once | TRBV28 | TGTGCCAGCAGTACAAGACAGGGGATGGCAGATACGCAGTATTTT | CASSTRQGMADTQYF
TRBJ2-1 | . | . | TRBV2 | TGTGCCAGCAGTGTCATAATCCAGTTGGCCTTCAATGAGCAGTTCTTC | CASSVIIQLAFNEQFF
TRBJ2-1 | . | . | TRBV6-1 | TGTGCCAGCAGTGAATTCTCGGGTTCGATCTCCTACAATGAGCAGTTCTTC | CASSEFSGSISYNEQFF
TRBJ2-3 | . | . | TRBV5-1 | TGCGCCAGCAGCTTACCACAGGGTCGCACAGATACGCAGTATTTT | CASSLPQGRTDTQYF
TRBJ1-1 | . | . | TRBV12-3/TRBV12-4 | TGTGCCAGCAGTTTAGGGGGGGTAGGAGCTTTCTTT | CASSLGGVGAFF
TRBJ2-7 | . | . | TRBV27 | TGTGCCAGCAGATACAGGGGACTCTCGTACGAGCAGTACTTC | CASRYRGLSYEQYF
TRBJ2-1 | . | . | TRBV18 | TGTGCCAGCTCACCCTCTATGGTGGGGAGTGAGCAGTTCTTC | CASSPSMVGSEQFF
TRBJ1-1 | . | . | TRBV23-1 | TGCGCCAGCTTTCGCGTTGTGACAGCCTTTAACACTGAAGCTTTCTTT | CASFRVVTAFNTEAFF
TRBJ1-1 | . | . | TRBV6-5 | TGTGCCAGCAGACGGGACACTGAAGCTTTCTTT | CASRRDTEAFF
TRBJ2-1 | . | . | TRBV5-1 | TGCGCCAGCACCGAACTAGCACCGAGCTCCTACAATGAGCAGTTCTTC | CASTELAPSSYNEQFF
TRBJ1-6 | . | once | TRBV28 | TGTGCCAGCAGCGGGGGGTATTCACCCCTCCACTTT | CASSGGYSPLHF
TRBJ2-2 | . | . | TRBV11-2 | TGTGCCAGCAGCCGAGCCCAGGGGACCGGGGAGCTGTTTTTT | CASSRAQGTGELFF
TRBJ2-7 | TRBD1 | . | TRBV5-1 | TGCGCCAGCAGCTCCGGGACAGGCTACTACGAGCAGTACTTC | CASSSGTGYYEQYF
TRBJ2-4 | . | . | TRBV27 | TGTGCCAGTTCAGGGGCGGGCGCCAAAAACATTCAGTACTTC | CASSGAGAKNIQYF
TRBJ1-2 | TRBD1 | . | TRBV5-1 | TGCGCCAGCAGCGGCGGGACAGTCAATGGCTACACCTTC | CASSGGTVNGYTF
TRBJ2-7 | TRBD1 | few | TRBV5-1 | TGCGCCAGCAGCCAGTTAGATGGCGGACAGGGATTTTCCGAGCAGTACTTC | CASSQLDGGQGFSEQYF
TRBJ2-7 | TRBD1 | . | TRBV19 | TGTGCCGGAAGGGGACAGTTCTTCTACGAGCAGTACTTC | CAGRGQFFYEQYF
TRBJ1-5 | . | . | TRBV3-1/TRBV3-2 | TGTGCCAGCAGCCCCCCCAGAAGGGGCAGCAATCAGCCCCAGCATTTT | CASSPPRRGSNQPQHF
TRBJ1-1 | . | . | TRBV29-1 | TGCAGCGGGGTTGACAGGTTGAACACTGAAGCTTTCTTT | CSGVDRLNTEAFF
TRBJ1-2 | TRBD1 | few | TRBV18 | TGTGCCAGCTCACTAAACGCCGCCGGACAGGGCGATATCTATGGCTACACCTTC | CASSLNAAGQGDIYGYTF
TRBJ2-7 | . | . | TRBV28 | TGTGCCAGCAGTTTGGTCGGACAGACCTACGAGCAGTACTTC | CASSLVGQTYEQYF
TRBJ2-2 | . | . | TRBV7-6 | TGTGCCAGCAGCTTAGGCGGTGGGACCGCGGGAACCGGGGAGCTGTTTTTT | CASSLGGGTAGTGELFF
TRBJ2-5 | TRBD2 | . | TRBV9 | TGTGCCAGCAGCGTAGACACTAGCGGGAGATCATGGGAGACCCAGTACTTC | CASSVDTSGRSWETQYF
TRBJ2-7 | TRBD2 | . | TRBV7-8 | TGTGCCAGCAGTCGGGTGACTAGCGGGAGCGAGCAGTACTTC | CASSRVTSGSEQYF
TRBJ1-5 | . | . | TRBV7-9 | TGTGCCAGCAGCTTAGGGCAGGGCGGACAGCCCCAGCATTTT | CASSLGQGGQPQHF
TRBJ2-7 | . | . | TRBV19 | TGTGCCAGTAGTACCAACAGGGAAACCGAGCAGTACTTC | CASSTNRETEQYF
TRBJ2-1 | TRBD2 | . | TRBV18 | TGTGCCAGCTCACCACCAAGGACTAGCGGCTACAATGAGCAGTTCTTC | CASSPPRTSGYNEQFF
TRBJ2-1 | . | . | TRBV3-1/TRBV3-2 | TGTGCCAGCAGCCAAGCAGTTGGTCAGGGTAGGTTCTTC | CASSQAVGQGRFF
TRBJ2-1 | . | few | TRBV10-3 | TGTGCCATCAGTGGGAATGTGAGGTCGAACAATGAGCAGTTCTTC | CAISGNVRSNNEQFF
TRBJ1-5 | . | . | TRBV30 | TGTGCCTGGAGCACCGGTCAGCCCCAGCATTTT | CAWSTGQPQHF
TRBJ2-7 | TRBD1 | . | TRBV28 | TGTGCCAGCAGTTCCACCGGGACAGGGTCCCCACAGAACGAGCAGTACTTC | CASSSTGTGSPQNEQYF
TRBJ2-2 | TRBD2 | . | TRBV25-1 | TGTGCCAGCAGTGCATCTACCGGGGGCGGGAGGGGCACCGGGGAGCTGTTTTTT | CASSASTGGGRGTGELFF
TRBJ1-1 | TRBD1 | . | TRBV28 | TGTGCCAGCAGTCGTCCCGGGACAGGGTCGGACACTGAAGCTTTCTTT | CASSRPGTGSDTEAFF
TRBJ1-4 | TRBD1 | . | TRBV6-1 | TGTGCCAGCAGTGAAGCATTGGGACAGGGTAATGAAAAACTGTTTTTT | CASSEALGQGNEKLFF